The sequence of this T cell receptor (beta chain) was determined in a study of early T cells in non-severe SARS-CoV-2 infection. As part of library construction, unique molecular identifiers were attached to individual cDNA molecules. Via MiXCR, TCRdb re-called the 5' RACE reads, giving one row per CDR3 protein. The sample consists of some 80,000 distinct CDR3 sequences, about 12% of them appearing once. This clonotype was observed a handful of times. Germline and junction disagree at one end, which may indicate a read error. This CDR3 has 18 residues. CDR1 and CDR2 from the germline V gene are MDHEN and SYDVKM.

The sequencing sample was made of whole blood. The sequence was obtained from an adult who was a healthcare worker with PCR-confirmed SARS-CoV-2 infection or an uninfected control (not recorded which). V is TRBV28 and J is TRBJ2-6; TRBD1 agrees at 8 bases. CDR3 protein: CATSGQGHWSSGANVLIF. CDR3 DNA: TGTGCGACTTCAGGACAGGGCCATTGGAGCTCTGGGGCCAACGTCCTGATTTTC. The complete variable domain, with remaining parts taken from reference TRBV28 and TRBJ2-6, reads DVKVTQSSRYLVKRTGEKVFLECVQDMDHENMFWYRQDPGLGLRLIYFSYDVKMKEKGDIPEGYSVSREKKERFSLILESASTNQTSMYLCATSGQGHWSSGANVLIFGAGSRLTVL.